The TCR beta chain described here comes from a study of T-cell reconstitution after alpha-beta-depleted transplantation in children. Using unique molecular identifiers, the investigators prepared the TCRbeta library. Via MiXCR, TCRdb re-called the PCR reads, giving one row per CDR3 protein. The sample consists of 550,000 to 600,000 distinct CDR3 sequences, about 23% of them appearing once. The V end was cut by 5 bases, the J end by 10 bases, with 20 bases between. The germline gives CDR1 SGHTA, CDR2 FQGNSA. CDR3 size: 15 residues. This clonotype has only a few counts. The chain employs TRBV7-2 and TRBJ1-4; D uncertain. The source of this sequence is a boy less than two years old who had a stem cell transplant for acute myeloid leukemia, so the T cells may come from the graft donor. The sample consisted of PBMCs, mostly from graft donor cells, taken 360 days after TCRalphabeta/CD19-depleted stem cell transplant. The CDR3 spells CASSPQTHSLGKLFF. In nucleotides, the CDR3 is TGTGCCAGCAGCCCCCAGACTCATTCCCTTGGAAAACTGTTTTTT. Full variable domain (remainder filled in from reference TRBV7-2 and TRBJ1-4): GAGVSQSPSNKVTEKGKDVELRCDPISGHTALYWYRQSLGQGLEFLIYFQGNSAPDKSGLPSDRFSAERTGGSVSTLTIQRTQQEDSAVYLCASSPQTHSLGKLFFGSGTQLSVL.